This T cell receptor beta chain was documented in a study of blood T cell repertoires in COVID-19. Study as a whole: There were acute and convalescent COVID-19 samples, and they came from the United States, Italy and Spain.

In the authors' methods: Researchers report that nucleated cell counts were estimated from reference gene primer amplification. This table comes from immunoSEQ multiplex PCR, and its TCRdb copy is limited to in-frame clones, with some not included. V and J calls and clone size follow that table, whereas D and trimming were derived from the DNA. The data contain 300,000 or so clones, around 86% of them singletons. This clone turned up a few times. Germline lookup yields CDR1 SGHTA and CDR2 FQGNSA. This CDR3 is 14 amino acids long. The trim removed 5 bases at V and 8 bases at J, leaving 9 bases unmatched. Individuals drawn from around 25 US areas were roughly 18 to 95 years old. Participant-reported clinical history was the basis for cohort assignment.

The sample comprised PBMCs or T cells enriched from blood (not recorded which). The receptor was isolated from a woman aged 40 to 49 with acute COVID-19. The gene calls are TRBV7-2 and TRBJ1-2, with 9 bases matching TRBD1. For the CDR3, the DNA is TGTGCCAGCAGCCGGCAACAGGGGGCTTGGGGCTACACCTTC. Translated: CASSRQQGAWGYTF.